A selection of T cell receptor beta chains follows, all from one sample in a study of cytomegalovirus exposure and HLA in healthy donors. The data were produced by immunoSEQ multiplex PCR, yet TCRdb's version contains in-frame clones alone and is incomplete. The data contain some 57,000 clones, 70% of them seen just once; the ten biggest clones take up around 19%. The sample was PBMCs. The source of these receptors is a woman in her fifties or sixties in good health and CMV-seropositive. The CDR3 runs from the conserved cysteine through the conserved F or W. Each record gives: CDR3 length, V gene, D gene, J gene, clone size, CDR3 protein, CDR3 DNA. A D gene is named only where the DNA matches it firmly. The listing skips clone size in some rows; elsewhere it reads once, few, many or a size class.

len: 16; v_gene: TRBV9; d_gene: TRBD2; j_gene: TRBJ2-1; abundance: NA; CDR3aa: CASSVEVAGGRNEQFF; CDR3nt: TGTGCCAGCAGCGTAGAGGTAGCGGGGGGGAGGAATGAGCAGTTCTTC
len: 13; v_gene: TRBV30; d_gene: NA; j_gene: TRBJ2-2; abundance: few; CDR3aa: CAWSPQYTGELFF; CDR3nt: TGTGCCTGGAGTCCCCAGTACACCGGGGAGCTGTTTTTT
len: 16; v_gene: TRBV30; d_gene: TRBD1; j_gene: TRBJ1-3; abundance: NA; CDR3aa: CAWIPQGTGGGNTIYF; CDR3nt: TGTGCCTGGATCCCCCAGGGGACAGGGGGAGGAAACACCATATATTTT
len: 20; v_gene: TRBV4-3; d_gene: NA; j_gene: TRBJ1-2; abundance: few; CDR3aa: CASSQDFPGLYWGDNYGYTF; CDR3nt: TGCGCCAGCAGCCAAGATTTTCCTGGGCTCTATTGGGGAGATAACTATGGCTACACCTTC
len: 13; v_gene: TRBV6-5; d_gene: NA; j_gene: TRBJ1-1; abundance: few; CDR3aa: CASSRQGIVEAFF; CDR3nt: TGTGCCAGCAGTCGCCAGGGAATCGTTGAAGCTTTCTTT
len: 14; v_gene: TRBV6-6; d_gene: NA; j_gene: TRBJ1-2; abundance: NA; CDR3aa: CASREEERQNGYTF; CDR3nt: TGTGCCAGCAGAGAAGAGGAAAGACAGAATGGCTACACCTTC
len: 16; v_gene: TRBV18; d_gene: NA; j_gene: TRBJ1-3; abundance: NA; CDR3aa: CASSPPWDTSGNTIYF; CDR3nt: TGTGCCAGCTCACCGCCTTGGGACACCTCTGGAAACACCATATATTTT
len: 15; v_gene: TRBV11-2; d_gene: NA; j_gene: TRBJ1-4; abundance: NA; CDR3aa: CASSPGWGSNEKLFF; CDR3nt: TGTGCCAGCAGTCCAGGGTGGGGCTCTAATGAAAAACTGTTTTTT
len: 19; v_gene: TRBV18; d_gene: NA; j_gene: TRBJ1-3; abundance: NA; CDR3aa: CASSPTLVRQGISGNTIYF; CDR3nt: TGTGCCAGCTCACCAACCCTCGTCCGGCAGGGGATCTCTGGAAACACCATATATTTT
len: 17; v_gene: TRBV2; d_gene: NA; j_gene: TRBJ2-3; abundance: NA; CDR3aa: CASSGQRRPFSTDTQYF; CDR3nt: TGTGCCAGCAGCGGACAGCGTAGGCCTTTCAGCACAGATACGCAGTATTTT
len: 15; v_gene: TRBV7-9; d_gene: NA; j_gene: TRBJ1-1; abundance: NA; CDR3aa: CASSLDRRMNTEAFF; CDR3nt: TGTGCCAGCAGCTTAGATCGTAGAATGAACACTGAAGCTTTCTTT
len: 17; v_gene: TRBV9; d_gene: NA; j_gene: TRBJ2-4; abundance: NA; CDR3aa: CASSVGDSTSTKNIQYF; CDR3nt: TGTGCCAGCAGCGTAGGGGACTCTACGTCTACCAAAAACATTCAGTACTTC
len: 13; v_gene: TRBV19; d_gene: NA; j_gene: TRBJ1-2; abundance: NA; CDR3aa: CASSIGALSGYTF; CDR3nt: TGTGCCAGTAGTATTGGGGCCCTCTCTGGCTACACCTTC
len: 12; v_gene: TRBV7-8; d_gene: NA; j_gene: TRBJ1-1; abundance: few; CDR3aa: CASSSSYTEAFF; CDR3nt: TGTGCCAGCAGCTCATCATACACTGAAGCTTTCTTT
len: 13; v_gene: TRBV2; d_gene: NA; j_gene: TRBJ1-3; abundance: NA; CDR3aa: CASSGSRGNTIYF; CDR3nt: TGTGCCAGCTCCGGGTCACGAGGAAACACCATATATTTT
len: 17; v_gene: TRBV5-6; d_gene: NA; j_gene: TRBJ1-1; abundance: NA; CDR3aa: CASSSEFNRAMNTEAFF; CDR3nt: TGTGCCAGCAGCTCCGAATTTAACAGGGCTATGAACACTGAAGCTTTCTTT
len: 16; v_gene: TRBV27; d_gene: NA; j_gene: TRBJ2-3; abundance: NA; CDR3aa: CASSSTGRGGTDTQYF; CDR3nt: TGTGCCAGCAGTTCAACAGGGAGAGGTGGCACAGATACGCAGTATTTT
len: 16; v_gene: TRBV7-2; d_gene: TRBD2; j_gene: TRBJ2-2; abundance: few; CDR3aa: CASSSRLAGAPGELFF; CDR3nt: TGTGCCAGCAGCTCGAGACTAGCGGGGGCCCCCGGGGAGCTGTTTTTT
len: 15; v_gene: TRBV10-3; d_gene: NA; j_gene: TRBJ1-1; abundance: few; CDR3aa: CAISEDGGTESEAFF; CDR3nt: TGTGCCATCAGTGAGGACGGAGGTACGGAAAGTGAAGCTTTCTTT
len: 15; v_gene: TRBV4-3; d_gene: TRBD2; j_gene: TRBJ2-1; abundance: few; CDR3aa: CASSQAFSGVIEQFF; CDR3nt: TGCGCCAGCAGCCAGGCGTTTAGCGGGGTAATTGAGCAGTTCTTC
len: 13; v_gene: TRBV10-3; d_gene: NA; j_gene: TRBJ2-3; abundance: NA; CDR3aa: CASSYSGEDTQYF; CDR3nt: TGTGCCAGCAGTTACTCGGGAGAAGATACGCAGTATTTT
len: 15; v_gene: TRBV4-1; d_gene: NA; j_gene: TRBJ1-1; abundance: NA; CDR3aa: CASSQIGGSFTEAFF; CDR3nt: TGCGCCAGCAGCCAAATCGGGGGAAGTTTCACTGAAGCTTTCTTT
len: 16; v_gene: TRBV7-6; d_gene: TRBD2; j_gene: TRBJ2-5; abundance: few; CDR3aa: CASSLQTSGGQETQYF; CDR3nt: TGTGCCAGCAGCTTACAGACTAGCGGGGGGCAAGAGACCCAGTACTTC
len: 15; v_gene: TRBV6-1; d_gene: NA; j_gene: TRBJ2-5; abundance: NA; CDR3aa: CASSDSSGVQETQYF; CDR3nt: TGTGCCAGCAGTGATTCCTCAGGGGTCCAAGAGACCCAGTACTTC
len: 15; v_gene: TRBV6-1; d_gene: NA; j_gene: TRBJ1-2; abundance: once; CDR3aa: CASSEVGAFSGGYTF; CDR3nt: TGTGCCAGCAGTGAAGTAGGTGCCTTCAGCGGGGGCTACACCTTC
len: 17; v_gene: TRBV5-1; d_gene: TRBD1; j_gene: TRBJ2-1; abundance: NA; CDR3aa: CASSEGTASFAYNEQFF; CDR3nt: TGCGCCAGCAGCGAAGGGACAGCATCATTTGCTTACAATGAGCAGTTCTTC
len: 16; v_gene: TRBV9; d_gene: NA; j_gene: TRBJ1-6; abundance: NA; CDR3aa: CASSVSARQNNSPLHF; CDR3nt: TGTGCCAGCAGCGTAAGCGCGAGACAGAATAATTCACCCCTCCACTTT
len: 14; v_gene: TRBV6-5; d_gene: NA; j_gene: TRBJ2-7; abundance: once; CDR3aa: CASSYLQEGHEQYF; CDR3nt: TGTGCCAGCAGTTACCTCCAGGAGGGCCACGAGCAGTACTTC
len: 15; v_gene: TRBV25-1; d_gene: TRBD1; j_gene: TRBJ1-3; abundance: few; CDR3aa: CASSEGSGTGNTIYF; CDR3nt: TGTGCCAGCAGTGAAGGGAGCGGGACAGGGAACACCATATATTTT
len: 15; v_gene: TRBV27; d_gene: TRBD2; j_gene: TRBJ2-3; abundance: few; CDR3aa: CASSSILAGADTQYF; CDR3nt: TGTGCCAGCAGTTCGATACTAGCGGGGGCAGATACGCAGTATTTT
len: 17; v_gene: TRBV5-6; d_gene: NA; j_gene: TRBJ1-6; abundance: NA; CDR3aa: CASSLGESGAYNSPLHF; CDR3nt: TGTGCCAGCAGCTTGGGTGAATCAGGGGCCTATAATTCACCCCTCCACTTT
len: 16; v_gene: TRBV15; d_gene: TRBD1; j_gene: TRBJ1-2; abundance: NA; CDR3aa: CATSKGQGPFNYGYTF; CDR3nt: TGTGCCACCAGCAAGGGACAGGGACCTTTCAACTATGGCTACACCTTC
len: 17; v_gene: TRBV29-1; d_gene: TRBD2; j_gene: TRBJ2-3; abundance: once; CDR3aa: CSVSKGLAGGGTDTQYF; CDR3nt: TGCAGCGTTTCTAAGGGACTAGCGGGGGGGGGCACAGATACGCAGTATTTT
len: 15; v_gene: TRBV5-1; d_gene: NA; j_gene: TRBJ1-5; abundance: few; CDR3aa: CASSLDGGEGQPQHF; CDR3nt: TGCGCCAGCAGCTTGGACGGGGGAGAGGGGCAGCCCCAGCATTTT
len: 13; v_gene: TRBV18; d_gene: NA; j_gene: TRBJ2-2; abundance: NA; CDR3aa: CASSPAGIGELFF; CDR3nt: TGTGCCAGCTCACCAGCGGGTATCGGGGAGCTGTTTTTT
len: 13; v_gene: TRBV2; d_gene: NA; j_gene: TRBJ1-3; abundance: few; CDR3aa: CASGQSSGNTIYF; CDR3nt: TGTGCCAGCGGACAGAGCTCTGGAAACACCATATATTTT
len: 13; v_gene: TRBV18; d_gene: NA; j_gene: TRBJ1-6; abundance: NA; CDR3aa: CASSEDRYSPLHF; CDR3nt: TGTGCCAGCTCGGAGGACCGTTATTCACCCCTCCACTTT
len: 14; v_gene: TRBV27; d_gene: NA; j_gene: TRBJ1-1; abundance: few; CDR3aa: CASSPGIGNTEAFF; CDR3nt: TGTGCCAGCAGTCCAGGGATAGGGAACACTGAAGCTTTCTTT
len: 15; v_gene: TRBV4-1; d_gene: NA; j_gene: TRBJ1-3; abundance: NA; CDR3aa: CASSPGASSGNTIYF; CDR3nt: TGCGCCAGCAGCCCAGGGGCTAGTTCTGGAAACACCATATATTTT
len: 12; v_gene: TRBV2; d_gene: NA; j_gene: TRBJ1-5; abundance: large; CDR3aa: CASRDFPKPQHF; CDR3nt: TGTGCCAGCAGGGACTTCCCGAAGCCCCAGCATTTT